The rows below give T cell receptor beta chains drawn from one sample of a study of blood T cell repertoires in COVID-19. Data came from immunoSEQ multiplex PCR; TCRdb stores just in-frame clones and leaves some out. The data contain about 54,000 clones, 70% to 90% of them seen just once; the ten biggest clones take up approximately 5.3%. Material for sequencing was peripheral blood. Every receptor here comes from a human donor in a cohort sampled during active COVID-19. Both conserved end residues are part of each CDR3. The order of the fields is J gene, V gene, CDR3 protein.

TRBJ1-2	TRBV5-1	CASSIGQDIYSGGYTF
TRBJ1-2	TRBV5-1	CASSPAQIYGYTF
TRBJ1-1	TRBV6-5	CASRRAEKNTEAFF
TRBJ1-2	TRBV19	CASSIDHGGLLSNSYTF
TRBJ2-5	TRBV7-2	CASSLKRGGILETQYF
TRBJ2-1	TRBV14	CASGTGGYEEQFF
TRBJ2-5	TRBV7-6	CASSLEQGGRETQYF
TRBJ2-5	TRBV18	CASSPLQGRSQETQYF
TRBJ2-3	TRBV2	CASGTAFRSNTQYF
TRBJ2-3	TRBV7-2	CASIPGSGVFTDTQYF
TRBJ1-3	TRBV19	CASSIGGRTGNTIYF
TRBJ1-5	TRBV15	CATSSSGTEFNQPQHF
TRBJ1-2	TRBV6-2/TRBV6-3	CASSSLRAGGYTF
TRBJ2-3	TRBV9	CASSVGKSLSGFSDTQYF
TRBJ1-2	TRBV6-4	CASTINRGRLYGYTF
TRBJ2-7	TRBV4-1	CASSQAVELHSSYEQYF
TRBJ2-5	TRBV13	CASSEQGEETQYF
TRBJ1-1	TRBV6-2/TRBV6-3	CASSSSRQGRTEAFF
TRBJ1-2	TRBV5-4	CASSLLRIGGGSSYGYTF
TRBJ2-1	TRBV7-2	CASSLAWGRGYNEQFF
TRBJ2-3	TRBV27	CASSPSATRLTDTQYF
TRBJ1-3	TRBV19	CASTPPRGKGGNTIYF
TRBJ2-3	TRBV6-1	CASSDQRTSGGGDTQYF
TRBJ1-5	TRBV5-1	CASSPDRGLGQPQHF
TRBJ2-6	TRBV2	CASSPHTEANVLTF
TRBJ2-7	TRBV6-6	CASRTLYEQYF
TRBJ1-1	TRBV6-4	CASSLGQGLEAFF
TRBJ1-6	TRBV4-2	CASSQVVSFDGNSPLHF
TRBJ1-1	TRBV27	CASGRWGAGTEAFF
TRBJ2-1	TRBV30	CAWTLAGGPYNEQFF
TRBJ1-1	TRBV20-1	CSASRGQGDTEAFF
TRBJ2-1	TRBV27	CASSLRDRNEQFF
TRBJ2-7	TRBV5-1	CASSLGTGGNEQYF
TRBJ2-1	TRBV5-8	CASSLKGGVYNEQFF
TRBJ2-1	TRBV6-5	CASGQGQGHTEQFF
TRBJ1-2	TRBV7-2	CASSLEGLGGYTF
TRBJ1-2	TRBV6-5	CASSPILRGFYGYTF
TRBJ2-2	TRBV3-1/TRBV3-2	CASSHRGGIGELFF
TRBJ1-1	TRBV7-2	CASKAAGPLNTEAFF
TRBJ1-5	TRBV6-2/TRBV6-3	CASSTGTENQPQHF
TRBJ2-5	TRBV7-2	CASSLGRGARVGETQYF
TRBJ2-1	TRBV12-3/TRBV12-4	CASSLAKENEQFF
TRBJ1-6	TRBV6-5	CASSIRQGGSPLHF
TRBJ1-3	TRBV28	CASSGTGYGNTIYF
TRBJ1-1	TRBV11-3	CASSFGGNTEAFF
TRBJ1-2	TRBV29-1	CSVTGDRGLVYGYTF
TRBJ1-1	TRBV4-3	CASSQDRVGNTEAFF
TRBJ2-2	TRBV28	CASSSRGPGELFF
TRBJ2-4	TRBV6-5	CASSYSGQGKNIQYF
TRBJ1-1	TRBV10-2	CASLLQGATEAFF
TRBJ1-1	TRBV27	CASSLSEGITEAFF
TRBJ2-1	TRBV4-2	CASSHVGLAGNNEQFF
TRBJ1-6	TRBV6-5	CASSYSKRGNSPLHF
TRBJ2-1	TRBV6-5	CASEYYEQFF
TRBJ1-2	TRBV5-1	CASSLVRTGGIYGYTF